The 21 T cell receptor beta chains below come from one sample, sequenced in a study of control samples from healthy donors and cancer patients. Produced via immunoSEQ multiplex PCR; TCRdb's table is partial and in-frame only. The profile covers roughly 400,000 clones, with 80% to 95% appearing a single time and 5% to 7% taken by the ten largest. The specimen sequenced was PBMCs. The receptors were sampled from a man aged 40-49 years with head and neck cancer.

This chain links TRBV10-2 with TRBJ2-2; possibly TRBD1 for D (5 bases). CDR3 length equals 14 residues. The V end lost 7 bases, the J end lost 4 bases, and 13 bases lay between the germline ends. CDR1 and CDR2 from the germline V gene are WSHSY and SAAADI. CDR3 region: CASTEDTSTGELFF. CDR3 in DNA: TGCGCCAGCACCGAGGACACTTCCACCGGGGAGCTGTTTTTT.

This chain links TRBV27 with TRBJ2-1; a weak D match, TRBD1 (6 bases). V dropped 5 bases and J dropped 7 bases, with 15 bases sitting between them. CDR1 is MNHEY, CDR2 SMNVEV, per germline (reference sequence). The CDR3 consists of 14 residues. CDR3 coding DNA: TGTGCCAGCAGTCCCGAGGGGGATAGAAATGAGCAGTTCTTC. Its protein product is CASSPEGDRNEQFF.

This CDR3 is CASSPITSVETQYF. CDR3 sequence (DNA): TGTGCCAGCAGTCCAATAACTAGTGTCGAGACCCAGTACTTC. V and J are TRBV2 and TRBJ2-5; D is perhaps TRBD2 (5 bases). With 5 bases removed from V and 5 bases from J, the gap between germline ends came to 15 bases. Germline V gene sequence: CDR1 SNHLY, CDR2 FYNNEI. The CDR3 covers 14 residues. Full variable domain (rest looked up from reference TRBV2 and TRBJ2-5): EPEVTQTPSHQVTQMGQEVILRCVPISNHLYFYWYRQILGQKVEFLVSFYNNEISEKSEIFDDQFSVERPDGSNFTLKIRSTKLEDSAMYFCASSPITSVETQYFGPGTRLLVL.

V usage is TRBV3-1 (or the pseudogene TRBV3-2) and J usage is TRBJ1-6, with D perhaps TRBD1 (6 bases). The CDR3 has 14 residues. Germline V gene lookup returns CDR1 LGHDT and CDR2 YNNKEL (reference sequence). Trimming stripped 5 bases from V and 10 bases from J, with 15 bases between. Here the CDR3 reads CASSSYPGTSPLHF. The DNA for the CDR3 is TGTGCCAGCAGCTCCTACCCGGGGACATCACCCCTCCACTTT.

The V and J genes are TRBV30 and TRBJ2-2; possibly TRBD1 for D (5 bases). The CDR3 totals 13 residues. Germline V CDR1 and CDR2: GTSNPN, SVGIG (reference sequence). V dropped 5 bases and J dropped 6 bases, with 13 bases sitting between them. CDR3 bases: TGTGCCTGGTACAGGAGTAGAGCCGGGGAGCTGTTTTTT. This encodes CAWYRSRAGELFF. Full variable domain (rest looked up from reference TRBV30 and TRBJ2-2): SQTIHQWPATLVQPVGSPLSLECTVEGTSNPNLYWYRQAAGRGLQLLFYSVGIGQISSEVPQNLSASRPQDRQFILSSKKLLLSDSGFYLCAWYRSRAGELFFGEGSRLTVL.

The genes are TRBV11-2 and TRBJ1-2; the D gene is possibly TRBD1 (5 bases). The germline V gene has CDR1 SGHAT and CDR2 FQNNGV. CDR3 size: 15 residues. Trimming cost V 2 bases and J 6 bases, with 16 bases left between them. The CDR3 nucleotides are TGTGCCAGCAGCTTAATGGACACCAGGCTCGATGGCTACACCTTC. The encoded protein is CASSLMDTRLDGYTF.

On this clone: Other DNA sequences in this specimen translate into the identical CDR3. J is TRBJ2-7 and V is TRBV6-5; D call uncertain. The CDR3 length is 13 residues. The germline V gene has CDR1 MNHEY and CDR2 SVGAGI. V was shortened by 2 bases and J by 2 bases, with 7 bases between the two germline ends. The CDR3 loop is CASSYGQTYEQYF. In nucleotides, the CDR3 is TGTGCCAGCAGTTACGGGCAGACCTACGAGCAGTACTTC.

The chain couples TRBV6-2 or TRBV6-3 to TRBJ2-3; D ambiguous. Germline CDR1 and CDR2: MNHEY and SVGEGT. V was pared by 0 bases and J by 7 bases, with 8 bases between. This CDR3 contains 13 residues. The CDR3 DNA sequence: TGTGCCAGCAGTTACTCTCTAGGAAATACGCAGTATTTT. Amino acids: CASSYSLGNTQYF.

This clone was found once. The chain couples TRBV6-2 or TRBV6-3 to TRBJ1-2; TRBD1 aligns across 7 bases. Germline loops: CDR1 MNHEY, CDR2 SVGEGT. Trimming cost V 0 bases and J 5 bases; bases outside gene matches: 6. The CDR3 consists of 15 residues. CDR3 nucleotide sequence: TGTGCCAGCAGTTACTCGCGGGACAGAAATTATGGCTACACCTTC. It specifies CASSYSRDRNYGYTF.

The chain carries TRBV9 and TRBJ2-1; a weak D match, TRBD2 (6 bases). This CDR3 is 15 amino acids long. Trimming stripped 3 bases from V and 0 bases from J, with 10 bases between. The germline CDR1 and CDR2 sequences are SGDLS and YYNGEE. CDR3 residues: CASSGSGSSYNEQFF. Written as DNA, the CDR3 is TGTGCCAGCAGCGGGTCCGGGAGCTCCTACAATGAGCAGTTCTTC.

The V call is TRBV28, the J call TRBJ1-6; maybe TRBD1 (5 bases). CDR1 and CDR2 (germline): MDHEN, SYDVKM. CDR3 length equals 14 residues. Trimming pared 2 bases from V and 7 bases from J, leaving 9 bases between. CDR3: CASSLTGTNSPLHF. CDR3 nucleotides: TGTGCCAGCAGTTTAACCGGGACGAATTCACCCCTCCACTTT.

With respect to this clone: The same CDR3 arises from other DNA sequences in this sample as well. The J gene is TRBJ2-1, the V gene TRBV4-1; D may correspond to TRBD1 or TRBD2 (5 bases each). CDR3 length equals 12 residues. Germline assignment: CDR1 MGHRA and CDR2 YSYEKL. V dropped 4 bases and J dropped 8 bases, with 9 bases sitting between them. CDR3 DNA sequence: TGCGCCAGCAGCCCCGGGACGGATGAGCAGTTCTTC. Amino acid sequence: CASSPGTDEQFF.

As DNA, the CDR3 is TGTGCCACCAGCAGAGACCCAGCGGGAGGGCCTGGGACCCAGTACTTC. The encoded protein is CATSRDPAGGPGTQYF. This sequence joins TRBV15 and TRBJ2-5; 10 bases are a match to TRBD2. CDR3 size: 16 residues. The V gene's germline CDR1 is LNHNV and CDR2 YYDKDF (reference sequence). The V gene end was trimmed by 0 bases and the J gene end by 7 bases; junction bases not matched to a gene: 8.

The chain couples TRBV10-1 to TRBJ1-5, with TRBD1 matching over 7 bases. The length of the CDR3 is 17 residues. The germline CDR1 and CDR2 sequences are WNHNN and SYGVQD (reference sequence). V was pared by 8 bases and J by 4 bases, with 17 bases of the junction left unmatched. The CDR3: CASSPHSGQVGNQPQHF. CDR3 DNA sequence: TGCGCCAGCTCCCCCCATAGCGGACAGGTGGGGAATCAGCCCCAGCATTTT.

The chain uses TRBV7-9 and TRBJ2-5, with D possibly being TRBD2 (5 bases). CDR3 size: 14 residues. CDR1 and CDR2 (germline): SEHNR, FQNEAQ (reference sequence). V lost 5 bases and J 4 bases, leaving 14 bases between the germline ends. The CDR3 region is CASSRQDSRETQYF. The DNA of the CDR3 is TGTGCCAGCAGCCGGCAGGACTCCCGAGAGACCCAGTACTTC.

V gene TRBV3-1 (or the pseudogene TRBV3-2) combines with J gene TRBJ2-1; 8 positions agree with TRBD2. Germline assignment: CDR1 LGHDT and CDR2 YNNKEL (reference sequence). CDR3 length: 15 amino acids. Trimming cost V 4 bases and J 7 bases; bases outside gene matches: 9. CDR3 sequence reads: CASSPPSSGPNEQFF. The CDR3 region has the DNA TGTGCCAGCAGCCCCCCGTCTAGCGGGCCTAATGAGCAGTTCTTC.

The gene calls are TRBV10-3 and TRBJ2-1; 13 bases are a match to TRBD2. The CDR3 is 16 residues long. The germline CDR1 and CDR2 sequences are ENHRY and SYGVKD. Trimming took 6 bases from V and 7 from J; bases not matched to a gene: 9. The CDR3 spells CAIRTTSGGPVNEQFF. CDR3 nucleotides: TGTGCCATCAGGACGACTAGCGGGGGGCCGGTTAATGAGCAGTTCTTC.

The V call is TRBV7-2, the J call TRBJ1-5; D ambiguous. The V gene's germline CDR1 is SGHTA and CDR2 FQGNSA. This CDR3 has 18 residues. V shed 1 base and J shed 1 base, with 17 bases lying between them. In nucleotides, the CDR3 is TGTGCCAGCAGCTTAGTTCGGGGTACCCTAGGGAGCAATCAGCCCCAGCATTTT. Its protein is CASSLVRGTLGSNQPQHF.

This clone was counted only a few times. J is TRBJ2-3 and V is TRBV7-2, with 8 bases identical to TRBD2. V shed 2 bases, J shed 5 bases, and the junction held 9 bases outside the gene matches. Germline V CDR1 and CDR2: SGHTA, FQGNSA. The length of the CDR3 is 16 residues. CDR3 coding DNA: TGTGCCAGCAGCTTACTATCGGGGGGGCAAGGAGATACGCAGTATTTT. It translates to CASSLLSGGQGDTQYF.

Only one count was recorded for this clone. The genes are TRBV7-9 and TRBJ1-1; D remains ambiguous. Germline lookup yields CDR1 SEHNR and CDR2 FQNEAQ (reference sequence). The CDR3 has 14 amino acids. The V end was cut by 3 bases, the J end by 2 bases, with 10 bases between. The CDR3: CASSFGSYNTEAFF. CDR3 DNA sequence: TGTGCCAGCAGCTTCGGGTCCTACAACACTGAAGCTTTCTTT.

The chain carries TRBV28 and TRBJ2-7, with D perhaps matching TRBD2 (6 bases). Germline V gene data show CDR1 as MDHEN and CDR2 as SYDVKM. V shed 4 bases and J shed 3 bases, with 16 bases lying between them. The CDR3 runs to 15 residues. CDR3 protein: CASSSPGGSHYEQYF. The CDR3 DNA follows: TGTGCCAGCAGTTCCCCCGGAGGGTCCCACTACGAGCAGTACTTC.